Listed below are T cell receptor beta chains from one sample, sequenced in a study of response to subunit inactivated influenza vaccine. TCRdb processed the RT-PCR reads anew with MiXCR; each CDR3 protein has one entry. The sample holds more than 250,000 distinct CDR3 sequences; 21% are singletons and the top ten take about 10%. The sequencing used PBMCs from blood, collected less than 22 months after vaccination. The source of these receptors is a man aged 45 to 70 who received an inactivated influenza vaccine. Each CDR3 is given with its conserved first and last residue. Each record gives: D gene, J gene, V gene, clone size, CDR3 DNA, CDR3 protein. D genes are given only for firm matches. Some rows have no size entry. The others give once, few or many, or a class for an expanded clone.

NA | TRBJ2-7 | TRBV30 | NA | TGTGCCTGGAGTGAAGAGGGGGGTTACGAGCAGTACTTC | CAWSEEGGYEQYF
NA | TRBJ1-2 | TRBV25-1 | few | TGTGCCAGCAGTGAGGGGGCGCGGGGCTACACCTTC | CASSEGARGYTF
NA | TRBJ2-7 | TRBV12-3/TRBV12-4 | few | TGTGCCAGCAGTTTCGGGACAATCTATTACGAGCAGTACTTC | CASSFGTIYYEQYF
NA | TRBJ2-2 | TRBV18 | few | TGTGCCAGCTCACGATTCGATACGAACACCGGGGAGCTGTTTTTT | CASSRFDTNTGELFF
NA | TRBJ2-5 | TRBV21-1 | NA | TGTGCCAGCAGCAAAAGATACGGGAGTGAGGAGACCCAGTACTTC | CASSKRYGSEETQYF
TRBD1 | TRBJ2-2 | TRBV24-1 | NA | TGTGCCACCAGGGGGACAGGGACGACCGGGGAGCTGTTTTTT | CATRGTGTTGELFF
TRBD1 | TRBJ2-2 | TRBV27 | many | TGTGCCAGCAGTGGGGAGACAGGGTACAACACCGGGGAGCTGTTTTTT | CASSGETGYNTGELFF
TRBD2 | TRBJ2-3 | TRBV20-1 | NA | TGCAGTGCTACCGATACTAGCGGAGAGTTTCTTGGCACAGATACGCAGTATTTT | CSATDTSGEFLGTDTQYF
NA | TRBJ1-5 | TRBV2 | NA | TGTGCCAGCACTGTAACCAGTAATCAGCCCCAGCATTTT | CASTVTSNQPQHF
TRBD1 | TRBJ1-1 | TRBV29-1 | many | TGCAGCGCTCGGACAGGGGCGAACACTGAAGCTTTCTTT | CSARTGANTEAFF
NA | TRBJ2-3 | TRBV7-2 | many | TGTGCCAGCAGCTTAGCGGTTTCCGCGGCGCAGGATACGCAGTATTTT | CASSLAVSAAQDTQYF
NA | TRBJ2-3 | TRBV29-1 | NA | TGCAGCGTTGCAGCCAGGGTGGCAGATACGCAGTATTTT | CSVAARVADTQYF
NA | TRBJ1-2 | TRBV6-1 | few | TGTGCCAGCAGTGAATTCGGCCGGAACTATGGCTACACCTTC | CASSEFGRNYGYTF
NA | TRBJ2-7 | TRBV7-9 | few | TGTGCCAGCAGTCACCCGGACCGCCCCTACGAGCAGTACTTC | CASSHPDRPYEQYF
NA | TRBJ1-2 | TRBV29-1 | NA | TGCAGCGTCCCGGGGATTGCCCACTATGGCTACACCTTC | CSVPGIAHYGYTF
NA | TRBJ2-2 | TRBV20-1 | few | TGCAGTGCTAGGGGGCTTAACACCGGGGAGCTGTTTTTT | CSARGLNTGELFF
TRBD2 | TRBJ2-4 | TRBV4-2 | NA | TGTGCCAGCAGCCTCAGCGGGCTAGCGGGAGTTGGGGAAAACATTCAGTACTTC | CASSLSGLAGVGENIQYF
NA | TRBJ1-5 | TRBV4-1 | many | TGCGCCAGCAGCCAAGAGAGGGGGGCCAATCAGCCCCAGCATTTT | CASSQERGANQPQHF
TRBD1 | TRBJ1-1 | TRBV20-1 | NA | TGCAGTGCTACGACAGGGACCCTTGAAGCTTTCTTT | CSATTGTLEAFF
NA | TRBJ2-5 | TRBV20-1 | few | TGCAGTGCTAGAGATTGGCACGGGGCTCACCAAGAGACCCAGTACTTC | CSARDWHGAHQETQYF
NA | TRBJ1-1 | TRBV12-3/TRBV12-4 | few | TGTGCCAGCGTCACGCATATGAACACTGAAGCTTTCTTT | CASVTHMNTEAFF
TRBD1 | TRBJ2-2 | TRBV7-9 | many | TGTGCCAGCAGCAACACAGGGGCCGGGGAGCTGTTTTTT | CASSNTGAGELFF
NA | TRBJ2-7 | TRBV2 | few | TGTGCCAGCAGTGCAGCGCCCAGCTCCTACGAGCAGTACTTC | CASSAAPSSYEQYF
NA | TRBJ2-1 | TRBV12-3/TRBV12-4 | few | TGTGCCAGCACCCGGGGAGGCCCCTCCTACAATGAGCAGTTCTTC | CASTRGGPSYNEQFF
NA | TRBJ2-5 | TRBV29-1 | NA | TGCAGCGTTGACCTACAAGAGACCCAGTACTTC | CSVDLQETQYF
NA | TRBJ2-4 | TRBV7-2 | NA | TGTGCCAGCAGCCTTCCTGAGGGCATTCAGTACTTC | CASSLPEGIQYF
NA | TRBJ2-3 | TRBV7-8 | NA | TGTGCCAGCAGGAAGGGTAGCACAGATACGCAGTATTTT | CASRKGSTDTQYF
TRBD2 | TRBJ2-5 | TRBV7-9 | NA | TGTGCCAGCAGCTTAAGTAGCGGGAGTTACCAAGAGACCCAGTACTTC | CASSLSSGSYQETQYF
NA | TRBJ1-1 | TRBV6-5 | many | TGTGCCAGCAGTTACGTGGGGGGGGAGAACACTGAAGCTTTCTTT | CASSYVGGENTEAFF
NA | TRBJ1-5 | TRBV12-3/TRBV12-4 | many | TGTGCCAGCAGTTTCTCAGCGGGGAATCAGCCCCAGCATTTT | CASSFSAGNQPQHF
TRBD2 | TRBJ2-3 | TRBV4-3 | NA | TGCGCCAGCAGCCAAGAGCTACTAGCGGGTACAGATACGCAGTATTTT | CASSQELLAGTDTQYF
NA | TRBJ1-2 | TRBV2 | few | TGTGCCAGCAGCCCGAGCGGGGGCACCTATGGCTACACCTTC | CASSPSGGTYGYTF
NA | TRBJ2-7 | TRBV5-1 | NA | TGCGCCAGCAGCCCCGAAGGGGGGCCCCGTGACTACGAGCAGTACTTC | CASSPEGGPRDYEQYF
NA | TRBJ2-1 | TRBV5-4 | NA | TGTGCCAGCAGCTGGTGGGGGGCCTACAATGAGCAGTTCTTC | CASSWWGAYNEQFF
TRBD2 | TRBJ2-5 | TRBV27 | few | TGTGCCAGCAGTCCGGGACTAGCGGGGGAGATAAGAGACCAGTACTTC | CASSPGLAGEIRDQYF
NA | TRBJ2-5 | TRBV20-1 | few | TGCAGTGCTAGCAAGGATTCGGAGACCCAGTACTTC | CSASKDSETQYF
NA | TRBJ2-1 | TRBV7-7 | few | TGTGCCAGCAGCCTAGGGCATCTAGTTTCCTACAATGAGCAGTTCTTC | CASSLGHLVSYNEQFF
NA | TRBJ1-1 | TRBV3-1 | few | TGTGCCAGCAGCCACCACCGGGGGTCCGGGTTGAACACTGAAGCTTTCTTT | CASSHHRGSGLNTEAFF
NA | TRBJ1-2 | TRBV29-1 | few | TGCAGCGTTGAGGAGGATGTATCTTACTATGGCTACACCTTC | CSVEEDVSYYGYTF
TRBD1 | TRBJ2-5 | TRBV25-1 | many | TGTGCCAGCAGTGAATGGCCGGGACAGCAGACTTCCCAAGAGACCCAGTACTTC | CASSEWPGQQTSQETQYF
TRBD2 | TRBJ2-1 | TRBV19 | NA | TGTGCCAGTAGTATAGAATCGGGGAGGGCCAACAATGAGCAGTTCTTC | CASSIESGRANNEQFF
NA | TRBJ2-6 | TRBV24-1 | many | TGTGCCACCAGTGATGGATCCCGGGGCGCCTCCTCTGGGGCCAACGTCCTGACTTTC | CATSDGSRGASSGANVLTF
NA | TRBJ2-1 | TRBV18 | NA | TGTGCCAGCTCACCAGTCACTCCCTATGAGCAGTTCTTC | CASSPVTPYEQFF
NA | TRBJ1-1 | TRBV4-2 | few | TGTGCCAGCAGCCAAGTTAGACACAACTTGAACACTGAAGCTTTCTTT | CASSQVRHNLNTEAFF
NA | TRBJ1-1 | TRBV28 | few | TGTGCCAGCAGTTTACTGGGGGGAGGGTTGAACACTGAAGCTTTCTTT | CASSLLGGGLNTEAFF
NA | TRBJ2-5 | TRBV3-1 | few | TGTGCCAGCAGCCAACTCAATCGGCCCGGAGAGACCCAGTACTTC | CASSQLNRPGETQYF
NA | TRBJ2-3 | TRBV5-1 | NA | TGCGCCAGCAGCTTGGCCGGGCAGTCGACAGATACGCAGTATTTT | CASSLAGQSTDTQYF
NA | TRBJ2-6 | TRBV11-2 | NA | TGTGCCAGCAGCTTACAGGCTAGTTCTGGGGCCAACGTCCTGACTTTC | CASSLQASSGANVLTF
TRBD1 | TRBJ1-2 | TRBV6-2/TRBV6-3 | few | TGTGCCAGCAGCCGAAGGTCAGGACAGGGGGATGGCTACACCTTC | CASSRRSGQGDGYTF
NA | TRBJ2-6 | TRBV12-3/TRBV12-4 | few | TGTGCCAGCAGACCTAATACGGGGAACTCTGGGGCCAACGTCCTGACTTTC | CASRPNTGNSGANVLTF
NA | TRBJ1-2 | TRBV4-3 | NA | TGCGCCAGCAGCCAAGCCCCGGACGAAGCTAACTATGGCTACACCTTC | CASSQAPDEANYGYTF
NA | TRBJ2-3 | TRBV10-3 | NA | TGTGCCATCAATGAGGTTTTCACAGATACGCAGTATTTT | CAINEVFTDTQYF